A selection of T cell receptor beta chains follows, all from one sample in a study of shared clonotypes between healthy human individuals. Profiled with immunoSEQ multiplex PCR; TCRdb holds only in-frame clones, not every one. The data contain approximately 720,000 clones, around 72% of them singletons. Sequencing was carried out using memory CD4+ T cells sorted from blood. The receptors originated from a woman in her twenties or thirties in good health. The CDR3 runs from the conserved cysteine through the conserved F or W. A D gene is named only where the DNA matches it firmly. Not every row has a clone size; where given, it reads once, few, many or a size class.

TRBV4-1	.	TRBJ1-1	many	CASSQASMGAFF	TGCGCCAGCAGCCAAGCTTCGATGGGGGCTTTCTTT
TRBV7-8	TRBD1	TRBJ1-5	once	CASSWDRDGQPQHF	TGTGCCAGCAGTTGGGACAGGGATGGTCAGCCCCAGCATTTT
TRBV5-1	.	TRBJ1-3	few	CASSDSPGNTIYF	TGCGCCAGCAGCGACAGTCCTGGAAACACCATATATTTT
TRBV2	TRBD1	TRBJ1-2	many	CASRTGPLGYTF	TGTGCCAGCAGGACAGGGCCCCTCGGCTACACCTTC
TRBV28	TRBD1	TRBJ2-7	.	CASRLGRDRAYEQYF	TGTGCCAGCAGACTCGGCCGGGACAGGGCCTACGAGCAGTACTTC
TRBV19	.	TRBJ2-1	.	CASRAAGSPYNEQFF	TGTGCCAGTAGAGCCGCCGGGAGTCCCTACAATGAGCAGTTCTTC
TRBV27	.	TRBJ2-7	.	CASSLRFGPSYEQYF	TGTGCCAGCAGTTTAAGATTCGGACCATCCTACGAGCAGTACTTC
TRBV25-1	.	TRBJ2-7	many	CASSGRAPSYEQYF	TGTGCCAGCAGTGGACGGGCCCCTTCCTACGAGCAGTACTTC
TRBV5-5	.	TRBJ1-2	few	CASSSAGYGYTF	TGTGCCAGCAGCTCGGCCGGCTATGGCTACACCTTC
TRBV6-6	TRBD2	TRBJ2-1	.	CASSYGTRVANEQFF	TGTGCCAGCAGTTACGGGACTAGGGTGGCCAATGAGCAGTTCTTC
TRBV2	.	TRBJ2-7	.	CASSLSGTTGEQYF	TGTGCCAGCTCCCTTTCCGGGACCACAGGGGAGCAGTACTTC
TRBV15	.	TRBJ2-1	.	CATSSLTEQFF	TGTGCCACCAGCAGTCTCACTGAGCAGTTCTTC
TRBV5-1	.	TRBJ2-6	.	CASSSATGRGHSGANVLTF	TGCGCCAGCAGCTCCGCTACAGGCCGAGGACACTCTGGGGCCAACGTCCTGACTTTC
TRBV7-2	TRBD2	TRBJ2-1	once	CASSLVAGLNNEQFF	TGTGCCAGCAGCTTAGTAGCGGGACTTAACAATGAGCAGTTCTTC
TRBV6-1	.	TRBJ1-5	.	CASSEPQLREPQHF	TGTGCCAGCAGTGAACCCCAGCTCAGAGAGCCCCAGCATTTT
TRBV28	.	TRBJ1-5	.	CASRSSGPQHF	TGTGCCAGCAGATCTTCGGGGCCCCAGCATTTT
TRBV19	TRBD1	TRBJ1-5	many	CASSRQSGTVNQPQHF	TGTGCCAGTAGTAGACAATCCGGGACAGTTAATCAGCCCCAGCATTTT
TRBV7-8	.	TRBJ2-2	.	CASSKGTKTGELFF	TGTGCCAGCAGCAAAGGGACAAAAACCGGGGAGCTGTTTTTT
TRBV5-4	.	TRBJ2-3	few	CASSRWTASTDTQYF	TGTGCCAGCAGCAGATGGACGGCCAGCACAGATACGCAGTATTTT
TRBV27	TRBD2	TRBJ2-2	.	CASSTLAGALGELFF	TGTGCCAGCAGTACACTAGCGGGAGCTTTGGGGGAGCTGTTTTTT
TRBV29-1	.	TRBJ2-3	.	CSVKLVSDTQYF	TGCAGCGTAAAACTAGTTTCAGATACGCAGTATTTT
TRBV7-6	TRBD1	TRBJ2-5	once	CASSLRRAGQGKGETQYF	TGTGCCAGCAGCTTACGCCGGGCGGGACAGGGGAAGGGAGAGACCCAGTACTTC
TRBV7-9	.	TRBJ2-5	few	CASSFSDQETQYF	TGTGCCAGCAGCTTTAGCGACCAAGAGACCCAGTACTTC
TRBV2	TRBD1	TRBJ1-5	many	CASSRQGANQPQHF	TGTGCCAGCAGTCGGCAGGGGGCAAATCAGCCCCAGCATTTT
TRBV2	TRBD1	TRBJ2-4	once	CASSDRDRENIQYF	TGTGCCAGCAGCGACCGGGACAGGGAAAACATTCAGTACTTC
TRBV6-1	.	TRBJ2-7	.	CASGKGYEQYF	TGTGCCAGCGGGAAAGGTTACGAGCAGTACTTC
TRBV19	TRBD1	TRBJ1-1	.	CASSTGQKNTEAFF	TGTGCCAGTAGCACGGGACAGAAGAACACTGAAGCTTTCTTT
TRBV2	.	TRBJ1-3	.	CASTGTAGNTIYF	TGTGCCAGTACTGGGACTGCGGGGAACACCATATATTTT
TRBV5-1	.	TRBJ2-2	.	CASSPQGGDTGELFF	TGCGCCAGCAGCCCTCAGGGTGGGGACACCGGGGAGCTGTTTTTT
TRBV7-9	.	TRBJ1-5	.	CASSLYTAANNQPQHF	TGTGCCAGCAGCCTGTACACGGCCGCAAACAATCAGCCCCAGCATTTT
TRBV5-1	TRBD2	TRBJ2-1	.	CASSKDGTSGYNEQFF	TGCGCCAGCAGCAAGGACGGGACTAGCGGGTACAATGAGCAGTTCTTC
TRBV28	TRBD2	TRBJ2-3	.	CASSLFAENLAGTRDTQYF	TGTGCCAGCAGTTTATTTGCCGAGAATTTAGCGGGTACTCGTGATACGCAGTATTTT
TRBV9	TRBD2	TRBJ2-2	.	CASSVGLAGGLSPGELFF	TGTGCCAGCAGCGTAGGGCTAGCGGGAGGCTTGAGTCCCGGGGAGCTGTTTTTT
TRBV6-6	.	TRBJ2-1	few	CASSFPASSYNEQFF	TGTGCCAGCAGTTTTCCAGCGAGCTCCTACAATGAGCAGTTCTTC
TRBV7-9	.	TRBJ2-2	.	CASRPRTGTYNTGELFF	TGTGCCAGCAGACCCCGGACCGGGACTTATAACACCGGGGAGCTGTTTTTT
TRBV5-1	.	TRBJ2-5	.	CASSIGDRDGETQYF	TGCGCCAGCAGTATCGGGGATCGGGACGGAGAGACCCAGTACTTC
TRBV1	.	TRBJ2-1	.	CTSSQPRGLAGGPCNEQFF	TGCACCAGCAGCCAACCTAGGGGACTAGCGGGAGGGCCCTGCAATGAGCAGTTCTTC
TRBV7-2	.	TRBJ2-1	once	CASSFSGSSYNEQFF	TGTGCCAGCAGCTTTTCCGGTAGCTCCTACAATGAGCAGTTCTTC
TRBV29-1	.	TRBJ1-5	.	CSVAREGQPQHF	TGCAGCGTTGCACGGGAAGGTCAGCCCCAGCATTTT
TRBV7-9	TRBD2	TRBJ2-1	.	CASSPRPDGGGEQFF	TGTGCCAGCAGCCCGCGACCCGACGGGGGGGGTGAGCAGTTCTTC
TRBV28	TRBD1	TRBJ1-2	few	CASSLGTGNYGYTF	TGTGCCAGCAGTTTAGGGACAGGGAACTATGGCTACACCTTC
TRBV2	TRBD1	TRBJ2-5	many	CASGTGGGETQYF	TGTGCCAGCGGGACAGGGGGAGGAGAGACCCAGTACTTC
TRBV28	TRBD2	TRBJ2-3	.	CASSTSGGPYTDTQYF	TGTGCCAGCTCCACCTCGGGAGGGCCCTACACAGATACGCAGTATTTT
TRBV28	TRBD1	TRBJ1-2	.	CASTTGTGAFGYTF	TGTGCCAGCACTACCGGGACAGGTGCCTTTGGCTACACCTTC
TRBV2	TRBD1	TRBJ2-5	few	CASNRGLGETQYF	TGTGCCAGCAACAGGGGGCTTGGGGAGACCCAGTACTTC
TRBV5-1	.	TRBJ1-5	few	CASSLGQTSNQPQHF	TGCGCCAGCAGCTTGGGACAGACTAGCAATCAGCCCCAGCATTTT
TRBV4-2	.	TRBJ2-2	few	CASSHPGQNTGELFF	TGTGCCAGCAGCCACCCGGGACAGAACACCGGGGAGCTGTTTTTT
TRBV12-5	TRBD2	TRBJ2-1	.	CASGLGTSGNEQFF	TGTGCTAGTGGTTTGGGGACTAGCGGTAATGAGCAGTTCTTC
TRBV6-5	TRBD1	TRBJ1-2	.	CASSPEDRGVRGYTF	TGTGCCAGCAGTCCAGAGGACAGGGGAGTAAGGGGCTACACCTTC
TRBV19	.	TRBJ2-7	.	CASSIGARRGYEQYF	TGTGCCAGTAGTATAGGAGCTAGGAGGGGCTACGAGCAGTACTTC
TRBV11-2	.	TRBJ2-2	few	CASSSTPQVGTGELFF	TGTGCCAGCAGCTCGACACCTCAGGTCGGGACCGGGGAGCTGTTTTTT
TRBV15	TRBD2	TRBJ2-1	.	CATSRDTSGVYNEQFF	TGTGCCACCAGCAGGGATACTAGCGGGGTATACAATGAGCAGTTCTTC